This T cell receptor (beta chain) was sequenced during a study of PD-L1 blockade in urothelial cancer. As for the study in general: Enrolled patients had been treated previously with 0 to 3 chemotherapy regimens. Researchers found blood samples held a median of 141,255 T cells.

The CDR3 length is 13 residues. Germline values: CDR1 SEHNR, CDR2 FQNEAQ (reference sequence). The V end lost 2 bases, the J end lost 3 bases, and 7 bases lay between the germline ends. Libraries were prepared by immunoSEQ multiplex PCR; TCRdb keeps only in-frame clonotypes and omits some of them. This sample has roughly 50,000 clones; roughly four fifths occur once, and the top ten carry over 4%. Noted time point: pretreatment peripheral blood. Patient disease was locally advanced or metastatic urothelial carcinoma. The TCR comes from a man between 65 and 80 years old with urothelial cancer. The specimen comprised PBMCs, sampled around atezolizumab (anti-PD-L1) treatment. The rearrangement links TRBV7-9 to TRBJ1-1; D unclear. CDR3 in DNA: TGTGCCAGCAGCTTAACTGTCGACACTGAAGCTTTCTTT. This encodes CASSLTVDTEAFF.